One and the same sample provided the 11 T cell receptor beta chains below, sequenced in a study of blood T cell repertoires in COVID-19. Method: immunoSEQ multiplex PCR; TCRdb's copy keeps in-frame clones and lacks some. The sample has roughly 230,000 clones; more than 75% are singletons. Sample: PBMCs or T cells enriched from blood (not recorded which). The receptors come from a woman aged 45-65 years who had been exposed to COVID-19.

This chain joins TRBV18 and TRBJ2-1; TRBD1 aligns across 9 bases. The CDR3 is made up of 15 amino acids. Losses at the gene ends were 0 bases for V and 9 bases for J; bases not matched to a gene: 6. Per the germline V gene, CDR1 is KGHSH and CDR2 is LQKENI. Written as DNA, the CDR3 is TGTGCCAGCTCACCACCGGGACAGGGTCGGGTTGAGCAGTTCTTC. Its translation: CASSPPGQGRVEQFF.

The chain carries TRBV7-2 and TRBJ2-1; 9 bases match TRBD2. With 4 bases clipped from V and 7 bases from J, the junction kept 5 bases outside the gene matches. The CDR3 sequence is 14 residues long. CDR1 is SGHTA, CDR2 FQGNSA, per germline. The CDR3 protein is CASSWRGGRNEQFF. The CDR3 coding sequence is TGTGCCAGCAGCTGGCGGGGGGGTAGGAATGAGCAGTTCTTC.

This chain joins TRBV29-1 and TRBJ2-1, with 7 bases aligning to TRBD2. CDR3 length: 12 residues. V was pared by 7 bases and J by 8 bases, with 8 bases of the junction left unmatched. Germline lookup yields CDR1 SQVTM and CDR2 ANQGSEA. The CDR3 loop is CSAGGYGHEQFF. The CDR3 bases are TGCAGCGCCGGGGGGTACGGCCATGAGCAGTTCTTC.

This rearrangement joins TRBV27 to TRBJ2-3; D possibly corresponds to TRBD1 (6 bases). Germline V gives CDR1 MNHEY, CDR2 SMNVEV (reference sequence). V was cut by 8 bases and J by 6 bases, with 9 bases left in between. CDR3 length: 11 amino acids. CDR3 coding DNA: TGTGCCAGCGCTCAGGGGGATACGCAGTATTTT. Its translation: CASAQGDTQYF.

This clone came up once. The genes are TRBV19 and TRBJ1-1; the match to TRBD1 covers 9 bases. V lost 3 bases, J lost 5 bases, and 4 bases stayed unmatched. The CDR3 sequence is 14 residues long. CDR1 is LNHDA, CDR2 SQIVND, per germline (reference sequence). The CDR3 is CASSMRTGVTEAFF. Written as DNA, the CDR3 is TGTGCCAGTAGTATGAGGACAGGGGTAACTGAAGCTTTCTTT.

This chain joins TRBV11-2 and TRBJ1-1; D unresolved. CDR3 length: 11 amino acids. V was pared by 1 base and J by 7 bases, with 4 bases between. Germline values: CDR1 SGHAT, CDR2 FQNNGV. The CDR3 DNA sequence: TGTGCCAGCAGCTTAGGAGGTGAAGCTTTCTTT. Protein sequence: CASSLGGEAFF.

The chain uses TRBV28 and TRBJ1-3; D uncertain. Germline V gene lookup returns CDR1 MDHEN and CDR2 SYDVKM. This CDR3 region has 16 residues. V lost 5 bases and J 0 bases, leaving 14 bases between the germline ends. The DNA of the CDR3 is TGTGCCAGCAGTCCCCCCACATGGTACTCTGGAAACACCATATATTTT. The encoded protein is CASSPPTWYSGNTIYF.

Here the CDR3 DNA reads TGTGCCTGGAAACGGGGGAACTCCTACGAGCAGTACTTC. Its translation: CAWKRGNSYEQYF. This rearrangement joins TRBV30 to TRBJ2-7, with D perhaps TRBD2 (6 bases). CDR1 GTSNPN and CDR2 SVGIG come from the germline V gene (reference sequence). Trimming removed 4 bases at V and 0 bases at J, with 10 bases between. The CDR3 has 13 residues.

V usage is TRBV29-1 and J usage is TRBJ2-3, with D perhaps matching TRBD1 (5 bases). Trimming took off 1 base at V and 2 bases at J, with 7 bases between the two ends. This CDR3 contains 13 residues. Germline CDR1 is SQVTM and CDR2 is ANQGSEA. The CDR3 loop is CSVEGQFTDTQYF. DNA of the CDR3: TGCAGCGTTGAAGGACAGTTCACAGATACGCAGTATTTT.

The chain combines TRBV5-6 with TRBJ2-7; 8 bases fit TRBD1. The CDR3 totals 13 residues. The trim removed 5 bases at V and 12 bases at J, leaving 13 bases unmatched. Germline CDR1 reads SGHDT; CDR2 reads YYEEEE. The CDR3 loop reads CASRSDHRGSLYF. DNA of the CDR3: TGTGCCAGCAGATCCGATCACAGGGGGAGCTTGTACTTC.

The chain links TRBV5-6 to TRBJ1-5; tentative D call: TRBD1 (5 bases). The CDR3 consists of 16 residues. V was trimmed by 4 bases and J by 0 bases, leaving 14 bases between them. CDR1 is SGHDT and CDR2 is YYEEEE in the germline V gene. The CDR3 region is CASSQWTLNSNQPQHF. The CDR3 DNA sequence: TGTGCCAGCAGCCAATGGACACTCAATAGCAATCAGCCCCAGCATTTT.